This TCR beta chain was captured in a study of response to subunit inactivated influenza vaccine. V dropped 4 bases and J dropped 8 bases, with 14 bases sitting between them. Germline V CDR1 and CDR2: PRHDT, FYEKMQ (reference sequence). The CDR3 contains 14 residues. For this clonotype: Its antigen is as yet unknown.

TCRdb re-derived calls from the RT-PCR reads in MiXCR, one entry per CDR3 protein. The sample has roughly 700,000 distinct CDR3 sequences, 15% to 18% seen once. General observations from the study: Each seasonal influenza vaccination recruits few new T cells, the authors suggested.

The rearrangement joins TRBV13 to TRBJ1-4, with D hard to call. The sequencing used PBMCs from blood, collected 12 days after vaccination. This receptor was identified in a middle-aged man who received an inactivated influenza vaccine. In nucleotides, the CDR3 is TGTGCCAGCAGCTCCCGGCTGGGAGTGGAAAAACTGTTTTTT. Protein: CASSSRLGVEKLFF.